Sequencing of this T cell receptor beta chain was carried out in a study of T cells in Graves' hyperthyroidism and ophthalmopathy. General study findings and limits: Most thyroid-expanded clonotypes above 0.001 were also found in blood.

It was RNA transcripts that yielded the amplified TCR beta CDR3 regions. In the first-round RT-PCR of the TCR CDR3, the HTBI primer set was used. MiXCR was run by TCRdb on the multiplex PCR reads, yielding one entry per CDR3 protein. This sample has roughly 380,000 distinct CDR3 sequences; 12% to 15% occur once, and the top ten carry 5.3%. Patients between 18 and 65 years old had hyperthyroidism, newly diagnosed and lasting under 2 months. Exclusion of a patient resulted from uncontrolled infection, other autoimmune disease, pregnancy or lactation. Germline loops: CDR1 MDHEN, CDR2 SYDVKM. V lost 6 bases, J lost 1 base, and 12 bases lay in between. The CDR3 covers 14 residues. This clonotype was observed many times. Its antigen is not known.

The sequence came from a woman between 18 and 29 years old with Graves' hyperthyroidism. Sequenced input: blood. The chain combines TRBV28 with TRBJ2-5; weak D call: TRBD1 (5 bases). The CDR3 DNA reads TGTGCCAGCAGATACCCAGGGTCCCAAGAGACCCAGTACTTC. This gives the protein CASRYPGSQETQYF.